Shown below are 4 T cell receptor beta chains from a single sample sequenced in a study of beta chain features in type 1 diabetes. Sequenced material consisted of expressed TCRB transcripts (all of the isolated RNA was reverse transcribed). Method: immunoSEQ multiplex PCR; TCRdb's copy keeps in-frame clones and lacks some. The data hold 810,000 or so clones, with 17% observed a single time. What was sequenced was naive CD4+ T cells from blood. The receptors come from a woman in her late teens or twenties in good health.

The gene calls are TRBV6-5 and TRBJ2-1, with D perhaps given as TRBD1 or TRBD2 (5 bases each). Trimming took 1 base from V and 5 from J, leaving 12 bases between them. The CDR3 consists of 15 residues. Germline CDR1 MNHEY, CDR2 SVGAGI. The CDR3 loop reads CASSYYGTVDNEQFF. The CDR3 nucleotides are TGTGCCAGCAGTTACTACGGGACCGTAGACAATGAGCAGTTCTTC.

This clone was seen a single time. The chain carries TRBV27 and TRBJ2-4; D is uncertain. Germline V gene data show CDR1 as MNHEY and CDR2 as SMNVEV (reference sequence). CDR3 length: 15 residues. The V end was cut by 4 bases, the J end by 1 base, with 11 bases between. Written as DNA, the CDR3 is TGTGCCAGCAGTTCCGTGCCGGGCGCCAAAAACATTCAGTACTTC. Its protein is CASSSVPGAKNIQYF.

This clone came up once. At one of its ends the junction is not consistent with the germline gene, which may arise from a read error. V gene TRBV7-2 combines with J gene TRBJ2-2; D possibly uses TRBD1 or TRBD2 (5 bases each). CDR3 length equals 16 residues. Germline V gives CDR1 SGHTA, CDR2 FQGNSA. The CDR3 here is CASSLVAGTRTGKLFF. The CDR3 nucleotides read TGTGCCAGCAGCTTAGTTGCAGGGACGCGGACCGGGAAGCTGTTTTTT.

This clone was picked up a small number of times. The chain links TRBV7-2 to TRBJ2-5; 9 nucleotides agree with TRBD2. The CDR3 is 14 amino acids. Germline V gene data show CDR1 as SGHTA and CDR2 as FQGNSA. After removal of 6 bases from V and 2 bases from J, the junction contained 4 bases not matched to a gene. The CDR3 DNA reads TGTGCCAGCAGGCCGACTAGCGGACAAGAGACCCAGTACTTC. This sequence encodes CASRPTSGQETQYF.